The subject of this entry is one TCR beta chain. The ends lost 2 bases at V and 6 bases at J; junction bases unmatched: 8. The CDR3 has 16 residues. Germline CDR1 MGHRA, CDR2 YSYEKL. These data belong to a study of cytomegalovirus exposure and HLA in healthy donors. 13 Jbeta primers and 60 Vbeta primers were used for the PCR. Profiled with immunoSEQ multiplex PCR; TCRdb holds only in-frame clones, not every one. The sample has more than 110,000 clones; about two thirds are singletons. This chain joins TRBV4-1 and TRBJ2-2, with 8 bases lining up with TRBD2. Sequencing was done on a sample of PBMCs. This receptor was taken from a woman in her sixties in good health and CMV-seropositive. CDR3 loop: CASSQLPGLEAGELFF. In DNA form, the CDR3 reads TGCGCCAGCAGCCAACTTCCGGGACTAGAAGCCGGGGAGCTGTTTTTT.